The rows below give T cell receptor beta chains drawn from one sample of a study of tumor and adjacent non-tumor tissue in lung cancer. In TCRdb, the multiplex PCR reads were re-called with MiXCR into one record per CDR3 protein. The sample holds about 75,000 distinct CDR3 sequences, roughly 80% seen once. Sequencing input: lung tumor tissue. The receptors stem from a woman between 50 and 59 years old with non-small cell lung cancer. The CDR3 runs from the conserved cysteine through the conserved F or W. A D gene is named only where the DNA matches it firmly. Clone size appears in some rows only: once, few, many, or a class for an expanded clone.

j_call clone_size cdr3_length v_call d_call cdr3_aa cdr3_nt
TRBJ2-3 - 14 TRBV28 - CVNSLSPTSDTQYF TGTGTCAACAGTTTATCCCCTACATCAGATACGCAGTATTTT
TRBJ2-1 - 15 TRBV28 TRBD2 CATSLGIAGVNEQFF TGTGCCACCAGTTTAGGGATAGCGGGAGTCAATGAGCAGTTCTTC
TRBJ2-5 once 14 TRBV11-2 - CASSSRAMAETQYF TGTGCCAGCAGCTCTCGAGCCATGGCAGAGACCCAATACTTC
TRBJ1-1 - 13 TRBV5-1 - CASKDTTNTEAFF TGCGCCAGTAAAGACACCACGAACACTGAAGCTTTCTTT
TRBJ2-2 - 15 TRBV20-1 - CSGRDWTRDTWELFF TGCAGTGGTAGAGACTGGACAAGAGACACCTGGGAGCTGTTTTTT
TRBJ2-3 once 15 TRBV10-1 - CTSSESIQSLDTQYF TGCACCAGCAGTGAGTCGATTCAGTCTTTAGATACGCAGTATTTT
TRBJ2-1 - 13 TRBV6-6 - CVSNTQGRYEQFF TGTGTCAGCAATACTCAGGGGAGGTATGAGCAGTTCTTC
TRBJ1-5 - 15 TRBV12-3/TRBV12-4 TRBD1 CASAGQGAINQPQHF TGTGCTAGCGCAGGGCAGGGGGCGATCAATCAGCCCCAGCATTTT
TRBJ1-2 - 12 TRBV11-3 - CVTQTGYYGYTF TGTGTCACCCAGACGGGTTACTATGGCTACACTTTC
TRBJ2-1 - 15 TRBV6-6 - CASSPQATLYNELFF TGTGCCAGCAGTCCCCAAGCGACCCTCTACAATGAGCTGTTCTTC
TRBJ1-1 - 13 TRBV7-2 - CASSYRVNTEAFF TGTGCCAGCAGCTACAGGGTGAACACTGAAGCTTTCTTT
TRBJ2-2 few 16 TRBV19 - CASSPPRGQNTGELFF TGTGCCAGTAGCCCCCCCAGGGGCCAGAACACCGGGGAGCTGTTTTTT
TRBJ1-4 - 13 TRBV12-3/TRBV12-4 - CANSRAWDEKLFF TGTGCCAACAGTCGGGCATGGGACGAAAAACTGTTCTTT
TRBJ2-3 many 15 TRBV5-6 TRBD2 CASRLVGRAGDTQYF TGTGCCAGCAGGCTTGTCGGGAGGGCCGGGGATACGCAGTATTTT
TRBJ1-5 - 15 TRBV6-5 - CASSYSRGTNQPQHF TGTGCCAGCAGTTACTCCAGAGGAACGAATCAGCCCCAGCATTTT
TRBJ2-7 many 12 TRBV28 - CASSLWSREQYF TGTGCCAGCAGTTTATGGTCGAGGGAGCAGTACTTC
TRBJ2-7 - 11 TRBV6-5 TRBD2 CASSYDGRVFF TGTGCCAGCAGTTATGACGGGAGGGTATTCTTC
TRBJ2-2 - 13 TRBV12-3/TRBV12-4 - CANSLGAGGELYF TGTGCCAACAGTTTGGGGGCCGGCGGGGAGCTGTATTTT
TRBJ2-7 - 14 TRBV4-1 TRBD1 CDSSPTGAVYEQYF TGCGACAGTAGCCCGACAGGGGCGGTCTACGAGCAGTACTTC
TRBJ2-7 - 15 TRBV4-2 - CASSHNAGGAFEQYF TGTGCCAGCAGCCATAATGCTGGCGGGGCTTTCGAGCAATACTTC
TRBJ2-7 many 14 TRBV5-1 - CASSLGTPSYEQYF TGCGCCAGCAGCTTGGGGACACCCTCCTACGAGCAGTACTTC